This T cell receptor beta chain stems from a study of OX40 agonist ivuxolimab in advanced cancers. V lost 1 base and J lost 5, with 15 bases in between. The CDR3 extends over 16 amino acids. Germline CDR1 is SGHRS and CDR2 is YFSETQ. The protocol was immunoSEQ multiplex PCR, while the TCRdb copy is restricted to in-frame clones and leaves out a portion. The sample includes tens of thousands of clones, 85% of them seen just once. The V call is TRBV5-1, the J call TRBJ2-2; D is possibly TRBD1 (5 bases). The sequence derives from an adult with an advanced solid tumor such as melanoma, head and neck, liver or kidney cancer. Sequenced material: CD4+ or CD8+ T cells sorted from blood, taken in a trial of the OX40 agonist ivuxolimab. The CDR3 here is CASSLTTGDLTGELFF. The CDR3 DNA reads TGCGCCAGCAGCTTGACCACAGGTGATTTAACCGGGGAGCTGTTTTTT. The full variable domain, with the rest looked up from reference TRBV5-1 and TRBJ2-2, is KAGVTQTPRYLIKTRGQQVTLSCSPISGHRSVSWYQQTPGQGLQFLFEYFSETQRNKGNFPGRFSGRQFSNSRSEMNVSTLELGDSALYLCASSLTTGDLTGELFFGEGSRLTVL.